Each of the 32 T cell receptor beta chains below was sequenced from the same sample in a study of T cell responses to AZD1222 COVID-19 vaccine. Here immunoSEQ multiplex PCR was the method, and the copy in TCRdb shows in-frame clones only, minus some. This sample yields around 190,000 clones, of which around 92% are seen a single time; over 1% belongs to the top ten. The sequences come from peripheral blood, collected on day 0 of AZD1222 vaccination. The receptors come from an adult in good health.

The rearrangement links TRBV19 to TRBJ1-1; no clear D. Germline CDR1 and CDR2: LNHDA and SQIVND (reference sequence). V was clipped by 6 bases and J by 1 base, with 15 bases between them. The CDR3 is 15 amino acids. The chain's CDR3 is CASSRAAGRNTEAFF. CDR3 bases: TGTGCCAGTAGCCGGGCGGCAGGTAGGAACACTGAAGCTTTCTTT.

V usage is TRBV30 and J usage is TRBJ1-1; D call uncertain. The CDR3 contains 11 residues. Germline V gives CDR1 GTSNPN, CDR2 SVGIG (reference sequence). Trimming took 5 bases from V and 4 from J, leaving 8 bases between them. CDR3 nucleotides: TGTGCCTGGGGTCTCGGCACTGAAGCTTTCTTT. This encodes CAWGLGTEAFF.

The chain carries TRBV5-4 and TRBJ1-1; D may be TRBD1 (6 bases). The CDR3 totals 15 residues. Germline values: CDR1 SGHNT, CDR2 YYREEE (reference sequence). Trimming left V 0 bases short and J 1 base short, with 10 bases between. The CDR3 DNA reads TGTGCCAGCAGCTTGGCAGGGGCAGAGAACACTGAAGCTTTCTTT. Its translation is CASSLAGAENTEAFF.

The chain employs TRBV5-4 and TRBJ1-1, with D tentatively TRBD1 (5 bases). Between the trimmed V and J ends, which lost 3 bases and 0 bases, there was a span of 12 bases. Germline CDR1 and CDR2: SGHNT and YYREEE (reference sequence). The CDR3 loop spans 15 amino acids. The CDR3 loop reads CASSSLDRLNTEAFF. As DNA, the CDR3 is TGTGCCAGCAGCTCCCTCGACAGACTGAACACTGAAGCTTTCTTT.

The chain uses TRBV11-2 and TRBJ1-2, with D tentatively TRBD1 (5 bases). The germline gives CDR1 SGHAT, CDR2 FQNNGV. Trimming took off 5 bases at V and 7 bases at J, with 17 bases between the two ends. The CDR3 totals 14 residues. The CDR3 DNA reads as TGTGCCAGCAGCCCCCGCCAGGGAGACCTTGGCTACACCTTC. Translation: CASSPRQGDLGYTF.

The gene calls are TRBV6-2 or TRBV6-3 and TRBJ1-3; 7 bases are a match to TRBD1. Germline trimming cut 5 bases from V and 0 bases from J; bases unmatched to any gene: 10. This CDR3 is built from 17 residues. Germline V CDR1 and CDR2: MNHEY, SVGEGT. CDR3 in DNA: TGTGCCAGCAGTCGTGGAGGAGGGGGCCGCTCTGGAAACACCATATATTTT. As protein: CASSRGGGGRSGNTIYF.

The V gene is TRBV9, the J gene TRBJ2-1; maybe TRBD2 (7 bases). Trimming stripped 4 bases from V and 5 bases from J, with 16 bases between. CDR1 is SGDLS, CDR2 YYNGEE, per germline. The CDR3 has 15 residues. The CDR3 is CASSPSGGSNNEQFF. CDR3 DNA: TGTGCCAGCAGCCCTTCGGGGGGCTCTAACAATGAGCAGTTCTTC.

V and J are TRBV6-5 and TRBJ1-1; unclear D gene. This CDR3 comprises 14 residues. The ends were cut back, 5 bases at V and 0 bases at J, with 10 bases in the middle. CDR1 is MNHEY, CDR2 SVGAGI, per germline. CDR3 sequence reads: CASSSRWLNTEAFF. In DNA form, the CDR3 reads TGTGCCAGCAGTAGCCGGTGGCTGAACACTGAAGCTTTCTTT.

This clone showed up just once. The sample has other DNA sequences that encode this CDR3 too. The chain joins TRBV5-1 to TRBJ1-1, with D possibly TRBD1 on 6 matching bases. Germline V lookup: CDR1 SGHRS, CDR2 YFSETQ. V was trimmed by 3 bases and J by 0 bases, leaving 9 bases between them. CDR3 length: 14 residues. The CDR3 here is CASSSQGLNTEAFF. CDR3 bases: TGCGCCAGCAGCTCACAGGGTCTGAACACTGAAGCTTTCTTT.

The chain recombines TRBV7-9 with TRBJ1-4, with D unresolved. This CDR3 comprises 13 residues. Germline lookup yields CDR1 SEHNR and CDR2 FQNEAQ (reference sequence). V lost 8 bases and J lost 0, with 7 bases in between. The CDR3 nucleotides are TGTGCCAGCTCAGGATCAACTAATGAAAAACTGTTTTTT. It specifies CASSGSTNEKLFF.

The J gene is TRBJ2-3, the V gene TRBV10-1; no firm D call. V was trimmed by 4 bases and J by 6 bases, leaving 5 bases between them. Germline V gene data show CDR1 as WNHNN and CDR2 as SYGVQD (reference sequence). CDR3 length: 11 residues. CDR3 sequence reads: CASSASDTQYF. CDR3 nucleotides: TGCGCCAGCAGTGCGTCGGATACGCAGTATTTT.

The chain uses TRBV2 and TRBJ2-2; D might be TRBD1 (5 bases). This CDR3 spans 12 amino acids. The V end was cut by 8 bases, the J end by 4 bases, with 8 bases between. CDR1 and CDR2 (germline): SNHLY, FYNNEI. CDR3 sequence: CASFRVTGELFF. In DNA form, the CDR3 reads TGTGCCAGCTTCAGGGTCACCGGGGAGCTGTTTTTT.

V and J are TRBV7-9 and TRBJ2-7, with D perhaps being TRBD1 or TRBD2 (6 bases each). This CDR3 has 14 residues. The germline V and J ends were trimmed by 2 bases and 0 bases, with 8 bases remaining between them. Germline assignment: CDR1 SEHNR and CDR2 FQNEAQ (reference sequence). The CDR3 region is CASSLTGASYEQYF. CDR3 coding DNA: TGTGCCAGCAGCTTAACGGGGGCCTCCTACGAGCAGTACTTC.

This chain connects TRBV5-1 to TRBJ2-7, with 7 bases matching TRBD2. The CDR3 sequence is 14 residues long. CDR1 SGHRS and CDR2 YFSETQ come from the germline V gene. After removal of 4 bases from V and 0 bases from J, the junction contained 4 bases not matched to a gene. The DNA of the CDR3 is TGCGCCAGCAGCAACCGGGACTACTCCTACGAGCAGTACTTC. It encodes CASSNRDYSYEQYF.

The chain is built from TRBV7-8 and TRBJ1-5; D remains unclear. Germline CDR1 SGHVS, CDR2 FQNEAQ. There are 14 residues in the CDR3. Trimming cost V 6 bases and J 0 bases, with 9 bases left between them. For the CDR3, the DNA is TGTGCCAGCAGGGAAGCATATAGCAATCAGCCCCAGCATTTT. This translates into CASREAYSNQPQHF.

The chain uses TRBV7-9 and TRBJ1-5; a possible D gene is TRBD1 (6 bases). Germline loops: CDR1 SEHNR, CDR2 FQNEAQ (reference sequence). The CDR3 spans 14 residues. Trimming removed 5 bases from V and 5 bases from J, with 13 bases in between. This CDR3 is CASSLGGAYQPQHF. In DNA, the CDR3 is TGTGCCAGCAGCCTAGGGGGGGCGTATCAGCCCCAGCATTTT.

The CDR3: CASSLAGRGNEKLFF. For the CDR3, the DNA is TGCGCCAGCAGCTTGGCGGGTAGGGGAAATGAAAAACTGTTTTTT. The chain joins TRBV5-1 to TRBJ1-4; a possible D gene is TRBD1 (5 bases). V gave up 0 bases and J gave up 5 bases, with 11 bases separating them. This CDR3 has 15 residues. In germline, CDR1 is SGHRS, CDR2 YFSETQ.

J is TRBJ2-2 and V is TRBV30; a possible D gene is TRBD2 (6 bases). This CDR3 has 13 residues. Germline lookup yields CDR1 GTSNPN and CDR2 SVGIG (reference sequence). V gave up 4 bases and J gave up 2 bases, with 8 bases separating them. CDR3 in amino acids: CAWKAGNTGELFF. CDR3 in DNA: TGTGCCTGGAAGGCGGGAAACACCGGGGAGCTGTTTTTT.

This clone was recorded a few times. The chain carries TRBV23-1 and TRBJ2-7; 9 nucleotides agree with TRBD1. TRBV23-1 is flagged as an ORF with uncertain function. The ends lost 3 bases at V and 6 bases at J; junction bases unmatched: 24. This CDR3 contains 20 residues. The CDR3 protein is CASSHRPGTGPLRCCGEQYF. CDR3 coding DNA: TGCGCCAGCAGTCATCGGCCCGGGACAGGGCCCCTTAGGTGTTGTGGCGAGCAGTACTTC.

Comment on this clone: This same CDR3 is encoded by further DNA sequences in the sample. The rearrangement joins TRBV6-5 to TRBJ1-1; TRBD1 matches 9 bases. J was trimmed by 2 bases and V by 6 bases; bases with no gene match: 4. Germline CDR1 is MNHEY and CDR2 is SVGAGI. The CDR3 contains 14 residues. The DNA for the CDR3 is TGTGCCAGCAGCTTGGGACAGGGCAACACTGAAGCTTTCTTT. Its protein product is CASSLGQGNTEAFF.

The chain employs TRBV5-1 and TRBJ1-1; 9 bases are shared with TRBD1. The CDR3 consists of 14 residues. Germline CDR1 is SGHRS and CDR2 is YFSETQ. Unmatched junction bases numbered 8, after V lost 4 bases and J lost 7 bases. CDR3 nucleotide sequence: TGCGCCAGCAGCGTAGGGACAGGGAGGGGTGAAGCTTTCTTT. Residues: CASSVGTGRGEAFF. The variable domain in full, with the rest retrieved from reference TRBV5-1 and TRBJ1-1, is KAGVTQTPRYLIKTRGQQVTLSCSPISGHRSVSWYQQTPGQGLQFLFEYFSETQRNKGNFPGRFSGRQFSNSRSEMNVSTLELGDSALYLCASSVGTGRGEAFFGQGTRLTVV.

The chain has TRBV6-5 and TRBJ2-1; TRBD2 matches at 10 bases. Unmatched junction bases numbered 6, after V lost 6 bases and J lost 7 bases. This CDR3 has 14 residues. Germline CDR1 MNHEY, CDR2 SVGAGI. This CDR3 reads CASSPGLALNEQFF. For the CDR3, the DNA is TGTGCCAGCAGCCCGGGACTAGCGTTGAATGAGCAGTTCTTC.

The chain combines TRBV4-1 with TRBJ1-4; D possibly corresponds to TRBD1 (6 bases). Germline V gene lookup returns CDR1 MGHRA and CDR2 YSYEKL. This CDR3 has 13 amino acids. Trimming left V 4 bases short and J 8 bases short, with 11 bases between. The chain's CDR3 is CASSLDSTEKLFF. The CDR3 nucleotides are TGCGCCAGCAGCCTGGACAGTACAGAAAAACTGTTTTTT.

In regard to this clone: The germline gene is not matched at one end of the junction; a read error may be the cause. This chain links TRBV7-8 with TRBJ1-5, with a possible D match to TRBD1 (6 bases). This CDR3 region has 14 residues. Germline-derived CDR1 and CDR2 are SGHVS and FQNEAQ. The CDR3 region has the DNA TGTGCCAGCAGCCCGGGGGGCAGCAGTCAGCCCCAGCATTTT. Protein sequence: CASSPGGSSQPQHF.

V and J are TRBV14 and TRBJ1-1; unclear D gene. The CDR3 totals 14 residues. V lost 6 bases to trimming and J lost 4 bases, with 15 bases between them. Germline CDR1 and CDR2: SGHDN and FVKESK. In DNA, the CDR3 is TGTGCCAGCAGTCCAAGGATTTACGGCACTGAAGCTTTCTTT. Its translation is CASSPRIYGTEAFF. The whole variable domain, filled in from reference TRBV14 and TRBJ1-1, reads EAGVTQFPSHSVIEKGQTVTLRCDPISGHDNLYWYRRVMGKEIKFLLHFVKESKQDESGMPNNRFLAERTGGTYSTLKVQPAELEDSGVYFCASSPRIYGTEAFFGQGTRLTVV.

This clone was seen only a few times. The chain links TRBV18 to TRBJ1-2; 7 bases agree with TRBD1. The V segment lost 0 bases and the J segment 5 bases; nucleotides outside the gene matches: 3. The CDR3 length is 14 residues. Germline CDR1 KGHSH, CDR2 LQKENI. CDR3 loop: CASSPPTGVYGYTF. The CDR3 DNA reads as TGTGCCAGCTCACCACCCACAGGGGTTTATGGCTACACCTTC. Full variable domain (rest looked up from reference TRBV18 and TRBJ1-2): NAGVMQNPRHLVRRRGQEARLRCSPMKGHSHVYWYRQLPEEGLKFMVYLQKENIIDESGMPKERFSAEFPKEGPSILRIQQVVRGDSAAYFCASSPPTGVYGYTFGSGTRLTVV.

This chain links TRBV11-2 with TRBJ1-1; a weak D match, TRBD1 (6 bases). There are 13 residues in the CDR3. In germline, CDR1 is SGHAT, CDR2 FQNNGV. Between the trimmed V and J ends, which lost 5 bases and 2 bases, there was a span of 9 bases. CDR3 bases: TGTGCCAGCAGCGCACAGGGAAACACTGAAGCTTTCTTT. Its protein product is CASSAQGNTEAFF.

The rearrangement joins TRBV19 to TRBJ2-1; TRBD1 matches at 9 bases. V lost 6 bases to trimming and J lost 5 bases; unmatched junction nucleotides: 8. This CDR3 region has 15 residues. Per germline, CDR1 LNHDA and CDR2 SQIVND (reference sequence). CDR3 residues: CASSRTGARDNEQFF. In nucleotides, the CDR3 is TGTGCCAGTAGCAGGACAGGGGCGAGGGACAATGAGCAGTTCTTC.

The rearrangement uses TRBV6-5 and TRBJ2-7; TRBD1 aligns across 7 bases. The CDR3 is made up of 14 amino acids. Germline V CDR1 and CDR2: MNHEY, SVGAGI. After removal of 4 bases from V and 2 bases from J, the junction contained 5 bases not matched to a gene. The CDR3 sequence is CASSLYRGTYEQYF. DNA for the CDR3: TGTGCCAGCAGTTTATACAGGGGAACCTACGAGCAGTACTTC.

The chain joins TRBV3-1 (or the pseudogene TRBV3-2) to TRBJ1-1; 7 bases line up with TRBD1. Germline V gene lookup returns CDR1 LGHDT and CDR2 YNNKEL (reference sequence). The CDR3 length is 13 residues. V shed 4 bases and J 10 bases; nucleotides not matched to a gene: 9. The CDR3 DNA reads as TGTGCCAGCAGCCCGACCGACAGGGAGGGAGCTTTCTTT. It translates to CASSPTDREGAFF.

The rearrangement uses TRBV6-5 and TRBJ1-2; possible D gene TRBD1, 5 bases. V dropped 4 bases and J dropped 5 bases, with 14 bases sitting between them. This CDR3 has 14 amino acids. CDR1 and CDR2 from the germline V gene are MNHEY and SVGAGI. The CDR3 sequence is CASSFSSGGYGYTF. DNA of the CDR3: TGTGCCAGCAGTTTCTCTTCGGGGGGATATGGCTACACCTTC.

This clone was observed a single time. The gene calls are TRBV11-2 and TRBJ2-1; no clear D gene. Germline CDR1 reads SGHAT; CDR2 reads FQNNGV. The CDR3 has 13 residues. Deletions cut 7 bases from V and 0 bases from J, with 7 bases between. The CDR3 sequence: CASTWSSYNEQFF. For the CDR3, the DNA is TGTGCCAGCACCTGGAGCTCCTACAATGAGCAGTTCTTC.